The text below deals with one T cell receptor beta chain. Seattle patients were enrolled while actively infected and followed longitudinally. The repertoire was sequenced with immunoSEQ multiplex PCR; TCRdb's copy has only in-frame clones and lacks some. The table shows roughly 150,000 clones, with around nine tenths occurring only once. The sample is drawn from a study of blood T cell repertoires in COVID-19. Study-level background: The samples span acute and convalescent COVID-19 from the United States, Italy and Spain.

This CDR3 is 13 amino acids long. The V end lost 5 bases, the J end lost 2 bases, and 9 bases lay between the germline ends. CDR1 and CDR2 from the germline V gene are SGHTA and FQGTGA. The material sequenced was peripheral blood. The source of this sequence is a woman of 80 years or more with COVID-19, enrolled during active disease. J is TRBJ2-5 and V is TRBV7-3; D perhaps matches TRBD2 (5 bases). The CDR3 region is CASSRGNQETQYF. The DNA for the CDR3 is TGTGCCAGCAGCCGGGGTAATCAAGAGACCCAGTACTTC. Together with reference TRBV7-3 and TRBJ2-5, the CDR3 gives the full variable domain: GAGVSQTPSNKVTEKGKYVELRCDPISGHTALYWYRQSLGQGPEFLIYFQGTGAADDSGLPNDRFFAVRPEGSVSTLKIQRTERGDSAVYLCASSRGNQETQYFGPGTRLLVL.